This passage covers 20 T cell receptor beta chains from one sample sequenced in a study of human T cells and chemical hapten exposure. Researchers extracted total RNA from unfractionated whole blood. What the library attached to individual cDNA molecules were unique molecular identifiers. TCRdb re-called the reads through MiXCR, storing one row per CDR3 protein. The data show around 120,000 distinct CDR3 sequences, approximately 9.3% seen once. Sequenced material: whole blood. Source of these receptors: a human donor in good health. Some clones in this sample may be carry-over from other donors' samples.

This clonotype occurred a few times. This chain joins TRBV29-1 and TRBJ2-5; 7 bases agree with TRBD1. With V trimmed by 4 bases and J by 7 bases, 9 bases remained unmatched. Germline V gene lookup returns CDR1 SQVTM and CDR2 ANQGSEA. The CDR3 extends over 13 amino acids. The CDR3 loop is CSVVSDRVGTQYF. Here the CDR3 DNA reads TGCAGCGTTGTATCAGACAGGGTAGGGACCCAGTACTTC.

The rearrangement uses TRBV27 and TRBJ2-1; a possible D gene is TRBD2 (5 bases). In germline, CDR1 is MNHEY, CDR2 SMNVEV (reference sequence). The V gene lost 0 bases and the J gene lost 3 bases, with 12 bases spanning the gap. This CDR3 comprises 16 residues. The CDR3 spells CASSLSGEGVYNEQFF. The CDR3 coding sequence is TGTGCCAGCAGTTTATCGGGTGAGGGAGTCTACAATGAGCAGTTCTTC.

This chain connects TRBV6-2 or TRBV6-3 to TRBJ1-5, with a tentative D call TRBD1 (6 bases). Germline CDR1 is MNHEY and CDR2 is SVGEGT. The CDR3 totals 15 residues. V lost 5 bases to trimming and J lost 5 bases, with 16 bases between them. The CDR3, as DNA: TGTGCCAGCAGTACCAGGGACACCTCGGATCAGCCCCAGCATTTT. Protein product: CASSTRDTSDQPQHF.

This clonotype was seen repeatedly, ten times or more. The chain's CDR3 is CSASPTGDYGNTIYF. In DNA, the CDR3 is TGCAGTGCTAGCCCTACAGGGGACTACGGAAACACCATATATTTT. The chain is built from TRBV20-1 and TRBJ1-3; TRBD1 aligns across 7 bases. Looked up from germline, CDR1 is DFQATT and CDR2 is SNEGSKA (reference sequence). The CDR3 covers 15 residues. Germline trimming cut 3 bases from V and 4 bases from J; bases unmatched to any gene: 9.

This clonotype was observed at least ten times. The chain links TRBV4-2 to TRBJ2-7; D is undetermined. Germline V lookup: CDR1 LGHNA, CDR2 YNFKEQ. Trimming removed 2 bases at V and 1 base at J, with 12 bases between. The CDR3 sequence is 15 residues long. The DNA for the CDR3 is TGTGCCAGCAGCCAATCTCGACTGGCTTCCTACGAGCAGTACTTC. This sequence encodes CASSQSRLASYEQYF.

This sequence joins TRBV7-9 and TRBJ1-1; 9 bases agree with TRBD1. The germline gives CDR1 SEHNR, CDR2 FQNEAQ (reference sequence). This CDR3 region has 17 residues. V lost 5 bases to trimming and J lost 4 bases; unmatched junction nucleotides: 14. CDR3 in DNA: TGTGCCAGCAGCACTCCGACAGGGGGAGAGGGGGGCACTGAAGCTTTCTTT. Its translation: CASSTPTGGEGGTEAFF.

This clonotype was found many times. The chain links TRBV2 to TRBJ2-1; D assignment may be TRBD1 or TRBD2 (5 bases each). CDR3 length equals 14 residues. Trimming left V 6 bases short and J 2 bases short, with 11 bases between. Germline V gives CDR1 SNHLY, CDR2 FYNNEI. The CDR3 here is CASSGAGPYNEQFF. The CDR3 bases are TGTGCCAGCAGCGGGGCCGGACCCTACAATGAGCAGTTCTTC.

This clonotype was observed many times. The chain combines TRBV4-1 with TRBJ1-3; tentative D call: TRBD1 (5 bases). The CDR3 has 13 amino acids. Germline V gene data show CDR1 as MGHRA and CDR2 as YSYEKL. Trimming took 9 bases from V and 4 from J, leaving 13 bases between them. The CDR3 region has the DNA TGCGCCAGTAGGGACGCACCAGGAAACACCATATATTTT. Translated: CASRDAPGNTIYF.

This clonotype was seen more than once but under ten times. The J gene is TRBJ2-3, the V gene TRBV5-6; no clear D gene. Trimming removed 3 bases from V and 2 bases from J, with 13 bases in between. The CDR3 has 15 amino acids. Germline V CDR1 and CDR2: SGHDT, YYEEEE. DNA for the CDR3: TGTGCCAGCAGCTCTAGGACGCTTGACACAGATACGCAGTATTTT. It specifies CASSSRTLDTDTQYF. Filled out from reference TRBV5-6 and TRBJ2-3, the complete variable domain reads DAGVTQSPTHLIKTRGQQVTLRCSPKSGHDTVSWYQQALGQGPQFIFQYYEEEERQRGNFPDRFSGHQFPNYSSELNVNALLLGDSALYLCASSSRTLDTDTQYFGPGTRLTVL.

The chain employs TRBV7-2 and TRBJ1-2; D perhaps matches TRBD1 (6 bases). Deletions cut 2 bases from V and 4 bases from J, with 11 bases between. CDR1 and CDR2 (germline): SGHTA, FQGNSA. This CDR3 has 14 residues. The DNA for the CDR3 is TGTGCCAGCAGCTTATACAGGGTCGGCTATGGCTACACCTTC. It translates to CASSLYRVGYGYTF.

The chain recombines TRBV5-1 with TRBJ2-7, with no clear D. The CDR3 loop spans 13 amino acids. Trimming took 7 bases from V and 5 from J, leaving 16 bases between them. Looked up from germline, CDR1 is SGHRS and CDR2 is YFSETQ. CDR3 region: CASLSGSRDEQYF. Written as DNA, the CDR3 is TGCGCCAGCCTCAGTGGCTCAAGGGACGAGCAGTACTTC.

Only a few counts were recorded for this clonotype. V usage is TRBV12-3 or TRBV12-4 and J usage is TRBJ1-2; 7 nucleotides match TRBD1. V lost 5 bases to trimming and J lost 4 bases; unmatched junction nucleotides: 10. This CDR3 has 15 residues. DNA of the CDR3: TGTGCCAGCAGTCCGACCGGGACAGCGTTCTATGGCTACACCTTC. Amino acids: CASSPTGTAFYGYTF.

The V and J genes are TRBV5-6 and TRBJ2-1; no clear D. Germline CDR1 and CDR2: SGHDT and YYEEEE. This CDR3 region has 12 residues. The V end lost 4 bases, the J end lost 2 bases, and 4 bases lay between the germline ends. This chain's CDR3 is CASSQAYNEQFF. The CDR3 DNA follows: TGTGCCAGCAGCCAAGCCTACAATGAGCAGTTCTTC.

Many counts were recorded for this clonotype. The CDR3 protein is CSVQGQGVDNEQFF. CDR3 DNA: TGCAGCGTCCAGGGACAGGGAGTCGACAATGAGCAGTTCTTC. This chain joins TRBV29-1 and TRBJ2-1; 9 nucleotides line up with TRBD1. The CDR3 has 14 amino acids. Germline V gene lookup returns CDR1 SQVTM and CDR2 ANQGSEA. V dropped 6 bases and J dropped 5; count of bases not matched to a gene: 8.

The rearrangement joins TRBV7-9 to TRBJ1-1, with TRBD1 matching over 10 bases. This CDR3 has 16 residues. V shed 6 bases and J 3 bases; nucleotides not matched to a gene: 10. Germline values: CDR1 SEHNR, CDR2 FQNEAQ (reference sequence). The CDR3 sequence: CASSSGQGVSDTEAFF. The CDR3 region has the DNA TGTGCCAGCAGTTCTGGACAGGGGGTATCGGACACTGAAGCTTTCTTT.

For this clonotype: A junction end diverges from the germline sequence, so it may reflect a read error. In nucleotides, the CDR3 is TGCGGTGCTAACTCCCAAGAGACCCAGTACTTC. It is translated as CGANSQETQYF. The rearrangement joins TRBV20-1 to TRBJ2-5; D call uncertain. CDR1 and CDR2 (germline): DFQATT, SNEGSKA (reference sequence). The CDR3 spans 11 residues.

The CDR3 protein is CAIRSGTSGPYEQYF. CDR3 nucleotide sequence: TGTGCCATCAGGTCCGGGACTAGCGGTCCCTACGAGCAGTACTTC. V gene TRBV10-3 combines with J gene TRBJ2-7; the match to TRBD2 covers 11 bases. Per germline, CDR1 ENHRY and CDR2 SYGVKD. This CDR3 comprises 15 residues. J gave up 2 bases and V 6 bases, and 6 bases lay outside the gene matches.

This clonotype came up many times. The V gene is TRBV6-5, the J gene TRBJ2-2; 14 bases agree with TRBD2. Germline CDR1 and CDR2: MNHEY and SVGAGI. The ends lost 0 bases at V and 5 bases at J; junction bases unmatched: 2. The CDR3 contains 17 residues. CDR3 protein: CASSYSTSGRGTGELFF. CDR3 DNA: TGTGCCAGCAGTTACTCGACTAGCGGGAGGGGGACCGGGGAGCTGTTTTTT.

This clonotype was seen a handful of times. The chain employs TRBV9 and TRBJ2-6, with 9 bases aligning to TRBD1. The ends lost 0 bases at V and 2 bases at J; junction bases unmatched: 9. CDR3 length: 19 residues. Germline assignment: CDR1 SGDLS and CDR2 YYNGEE. The CDR3 bases are TGTGCCAGCAGCGTAGCACCCCGGGACAGGGCGCCTGGGGCCAACGTCCTGACTTTC. Translated, it gives CASSVAPRDRAPGANVLTF. Filled out from reference TRBV9 and TRBJ2-6, the complete variable domain reads DSGVTQTPKHLITATGQRVTLRCSPRSGDLSVYWYQQSLDQGLQFLIQYYNGEERAKGNILERFSAQQFPDLHSELNLSSLELGDSALYFCASSVAPRDRAPGANVLTFGAGSRLTVL.

The chain is built from TRBV11-2 and TRBJ2-7; D gene ambiguous. Trimming took 1 base from V and 6 from J, leaving 13 bases between them. The CDR3 extends over 14 amino acids. Germline V CDR1 and CDR2: SGHAT, FQNNGV. This CDR3 reads CASSLGGTSREQYF. The CDR3 DNA is TGTGCCAGCAGCTTAGGGGGAACCTCCCGCGAGCAGTACTTC.